This T cell receptor (beta chain) was found in a study of T-cell reconstitution after alpha-beta-depleted transplantation in children (dated by TCRdb to the mid-2010s). Study-level background: T-cell immune reconstitution after TCRalphabeta/CD19-depleted allogeneic hematopoietic cell transplantation in children was quantitatively tracked in the study by means of TCR repertoire profiling.

V is pared back by 6 bases and J by 6 bases, with 11 bases lying between the germline termini. The CDR3 numbers 13 residues from cysteine through phenylalanine. Left in the record is the CDR3 DNA by itself, 39 bases read in frame from the first base. CDR1 SNHLY and CDR2 FYNNEI were looked up in the germline V gene. The receptor library was made with PCR. Sequenced on an Illumina HiSeq 2500. TCR library preparation used molecular barcoding, with unique molecular identifiers applied to normalize quantification of the TCRbeta repertoire. TCRdb cleaned the public reads at Q25 with fastp, built clones with MiXCR and kept in-frame beta chains. Identical CDR3 protein sequences are pooled into one entry, listed with their most common genes and DNA. This sample holds roughly 300,000 distinct CDR3 sequences; around a tenth were observed only once. The ten largest clones add up to 2% to 3% of the sample. Points on this clonotype: The antigen it recognizes is unknown. No much larger clone exists at a distance of one base, and base qualities are not known.

This TCR derives from a human donor who donated a stem cell graft to a child with acute lymphoblastic leukemia. The sequence joins TRBV2 to TRBJ2-2, with TRBD2 perhaps the D gene, on 5 matching bases. The material was PBMCs from the stem cell graft donor, obtained from the stem cell graft. The CDR3 protein sequence reads: CASSPTRSGELFF. The bases read TGTGCCAGCAGCCCCACTAGGTCCGGGGAGCTGTTTTTT.